These 18 T cell receptor beta chains share one sample of origin, sequenced in a study of beta chain features in type 1 diabetes. Study results and limitations: Across all four CD4+ subsets, people with type 1 diabetes showed modestly shorter TCRB CDR3s.

Their target antigens are unknown. Sequencing targeted expressed TCRB transcripts, as all isolated RNA had been reverse transcribed. Method: immunoSEQ multiplex PCR; TCRdb's copy keeps in-frame clones and lacks some. The sample has more than 300,000 clones, roughly 8.8% seen once; the top ten hold around 1%. Sequencing input: central memory CD4+ T cells from blood. These receptors were collected from a young man with type 1 diabetes.

This chain links TRBV5-6 with TRBJ1-5; TRBD1 might be the D (6 bases). V lost 4 bases, J lost 5 bases, and 16 bases lay in between. The CDR3 covers 15 residues. Germline V CDR1 and CDR2: SGHDT, YYEEEE. This CDR3 is CASSRGAASYQPQHF. The CDR3 coding sequence is TGTGCCAGCAGCCGGGGGGCAGCCAGTTATCAGCCCCAGCATTTT.

This clone was picked up many times. This sample includes further DNA sequences coding for the same CDR3. The chain carries TRBV2 and TRBJ1-5; D uncertain. Germline V gene data show CDR1 as SNHLY and CDR2 as FYNNEI. The CDR3 loop spans 13 amino acids. V lost 5 bases and J 4 bases, leaving 9 bases between the germline ends. Here the CDR3 DNA reads TGTGCCAGCAGTCCCGACACTAATCAGCCCCAGCATTTT. Translated: CASSPDTNQPQHF.

This clone occurred a few times. This chain uses TRBV27 with TRBJ2-3; 8 nucleotides align to TRBD1. Per the germline V gene, CDR1 is MNHEY and CDR2 is SMNVEV (reference sequence). Unmatched junction bases numbered 16, after V lost 6 bases and J lost 11 bases. This CDR3 has 15 amino acids. The CDR3 loop is CASSPISGGRKVQYF. CDR3 DNA sequence: TGTGCCAGCAGCCCCATCTCAGGGGGCCGAAAGGTGCAGTATTTT.

In this sample, this clone turned up a few times. CDR3 in amino acids: CASSLGVSLPEAFF. The DNA for the CDR3 is TGTGCCAGCAGCTTAGGAGTCAGCTTACCTGAAGCTTTCTTT. The rearrangement links TRBV7-2 to TRBJ1-1, with D uncertain. The CDR3 runs 14 residues. Looked up from germline, CDR1 is SGHTA and CDR2 is FQGNSA. Trimming left V 1 base short and J 6 bases short, with 12 bases between.

The chain has TRBV7-2 and TRBJ2-3; 8 positions match TRBD2. The V gene's germline CDR1 is SGHTA and CDR2 FQGNSA. Trimming cost V 5 bases and J 6 bases; bases outside gene matches: 10. The CDR3 is 15 residues long. The CDR3: CASSTKGSGVDTQYF. CDR3 DNA sequence: TGTGCCAGCAGCACCAAGGGTAGCGGGGTGGATACGCAGTATTTT.

The chain is built from TRBV5-6 and TRBJ2-5, with D unresolved. V shed 3 bases and J shed 2 bases, with 8 bases lying between them. Germline lookup yields CDR1 SGHDT and CDR2 YYEEEE. This CDR3 is 13 amino acids long. In nucleotides, the CDR3 is TGTGCCAGCAGCTGGATGGGGCAAGAGACCCAGTACTTC. This gives the protein CASSWMGQETQYF. Full variable domain (remainder filled in from reference TRBV5-6 and TRBJ2-5): DAGVTQSPTHLIKTRGQQVTLRCSPKSGHDTVSWYQQALGQGPQFIFQYYEEEERQRGNFPDRFSGHQFPNYSSELNVNALLLGDSALYLCASSWMGQETQYFGPGTRLLVL.

This clone was seen only a few times. V is TRBV2 and J is TRBJ1-2; 8 bases are shared with TRBD1. V gave up 1 base and J gave up 8 bases; unmatched junction bases: 3. Germline CDR1 is SNHLY and CDR2 is FYNNEI. This CDR3 region has 13 residues. The CDR3: CASSEEGTGGYTF. As DNA, the CDR3 is TGTGCCAGCAGTGAAGAGGGGACAGGCGGCTACACCTTC.

CDR3 loop: CASSLKTGMNTEAFF. CDR3 sequence (DNA): TGTGCCAGCAGCTTAAAGACAGGGATGAACACTGAAGCTTTCTTT. The chain recombines TRBV7-2 with TRBJ1-1, with TRBD1 identical over 7 bases. CDR3 length: 15 residues. Trimming removed 2 bases from V and 0 bases from J; junction bases left unmatched: 3. From germline, CDR1 is SGHTA and CDR2 FQGNSA.

Only a few counts were recorded for this clone. This chain links TRBV18 with TRBJ2-6; D is undetermined. The V and J ends lost 1 base and 1 base respectively, with 11 bases between them. Germline CDR1 is KGHSH and CDR2 is LQKENI. This CDR3 comprises 17 residues. The CDR3 sequence: CASSPLEGQSGANVLTF. The DNA of the CDR3 is TGTGCCAGCTCACCACTTGAAGGCCAATCTGGGGCCAACGTCCTGACTTTC.

This clone was detected only a few times. V is TRBV10-3 and J is TRBJ2-3; no definite D call. The CDR3 runs to 14 residues. Trimming removed 10 bases from V and 3 bases from J, with 17 bases in between. Germline CDR1 ENHRY, CDR2 SYGVKD. The CDR3 loop reads CATTGQILTDTQYF. The CDR3 DNA follows: TGTGCCACCACCGGTCAGATTTTGACAGATACGCAGTATTTT.

The rearrangement joins TRBV5-6 to TRBJ2-2; D is perhaps TRBD1 (5 bases). The germline V gene encodes CDR1 SGHDT and CDR2 YYEEEE. Trimming shortened V by 0 bases and J by 5 bases, and 11 bases separated the two germline ends. The length of the CDR3 is 15 residues. CDR3 loop: CASSLDQGGTGELFF. The CDR3 DNA sequence: TGTGCCAGCAGCTTGGACCAGGGTGGGACCGGGGAGCTGTTTTTT.

The chain recombines TRBV5-6 with TRBJ1-1; D unresolved. This CDR3 is built from 13 residues. Trimming cost V 0 bases and J 11 bases, with 14 bases left between them. Germline assignment: CDR1 SGHDT and CDR2 YYEEEE. CDR3 in DNA: TGTGCCAGCAGCTTGGTGGGCGGGATGTCGGCTTTCTTT. Translated: CASSLVGGMSAFF.

This chain connects TRBV5-4 to TRBJ2-7, with 11 nucleotides matching TRBD1. Looked up from germline, CDR1 is SGHNT and CDR2 is YYREEE (reference sequence). The CDR3 has 14 amino acids. V gave up 3 bases and J gave up 6 bases; unmatched junction bases: 5. This CDR3 is CASSWGQGVSEQYF. As DNA, the CDR3 is TGTGCCAGCAGCTGGGGACAGGGGGTTTCCGAGCAGTACTTC.

This clone was counted a few times. Germline and junction disagree at one end, which may indicate a read error. The rearrangement links TRBV2 to TRBJ1-1; maybe TRBD1 (6 bases). Germline CDR1 is SNHLY and CDR2 is FYNNEI. This CDR3 is built from 16 residues. Written as DNA, the CDR3 is TGTGCCAGCAGGGAAGGGACACGACTCGTGAACACTGAAGCTTTCTTT. Protein sequence: CASREGTRLVNTEAFF.

This clone appeared a few times. The chain employs TRBV2 and TRBJ2-1; D may be TRBD1 or TRBD2 (5 bases each). Trimming stripped 7 bases from V and 7 bases from J, with 17 bases between. The CDR3 covers 14 residues. The germline CDR1 and CDR2 sequences are SNHLY and FYNNEI. The CDR3 loop is CASKGLVGVNEQFF. The CDR3 coding sequence is TGTGCCAGCAAGGGGCTAGTCGGGGTGAATGAGCAGTTCTTC.

This clone was counted a few times. This chain links TRBV27 with TRBJ1-2; D gene uncertain. The germline gives CDR1 MNHEY, CDR2 SMNVEV (reference sequence). The CDR3 sequence is 14 residues long. The ends were cut back, 0 bases at V and 4 bases at J, with 9 bases in the middle. CDR3 sequence (DNA): TGTGCCAGCAGTTTATCGCCCGAGATCTATGGCTACACCTTC. Residues: CASSLSPEIYGYTF.

The J gene is TRBJ1-2, the V gene TRBV28; D is unclear. The CDR3 extends over 12 amino acids. The V end lost 8 bases, the J end lost 2 bases, and 9 bases lay between the germline ends. The V gene's germline CDR1 is MDHEN and CDR2 SYDVKM. The CDR3 reads CASEGRNYGYTF. The CDR3 DNA is TGTGCCAGCGAAGGACGGAACTATGGCTACACCTTC.

The chain carries TRBV11-2 and TRBJ2-5, with 8 bases aligning to TRBD2. The V segment lost 5 bases and the J segment 5 bases; nucleotides outside the gene matches: 7. The CDR3 length is 14 residues. Germline V gives CDR1 SGHAT, CDR2 FQNNGV. Written as DNA, the CDR3 is TGTGCCAGCAGCCCGGGAGGGGGACGCGAGACCCAGTACTTC. This gives the protein CASSPGGGRETQYF.